This record covers a single T cell receptor (beta chain). This record belongs to a study of cytomegalovirus exposure and HLA in healthy donors. This CDR3 is 14 amino acids long. Losses at the gene ends were 6 bases for V and 6 bases for J; bases not matched to a gene: 11. Per germline, CDR1 MNHEY and CDR2 SMNVEV (reference sequence). It was with 60 Vbeta and 13 Jbeta primers that the PCR ran. In the authors' workflow: Later, an analysis found approximately 80 million unique TCR beta chains, and 10 million to 11 million of these were shared. The method was immunoSEQ multiplex PCR; TCRdb's version includes in-frame clones alone and lacks a portion of them. D and trimming come from the DNA, and the V and J calls and clone size come from that table. This repertoire shows about 150,000 clones, about 85% found once; its top ten account for approximately 2.5%.

The V gene is TRBV27, the J gene TRBJ2-7; TRBD1 agrees at 7 bases. This TCR was recovered from a man aged 25 to 40 in good health and CMV-seropositive. Input material: PBMCs. CDR3 nucleotide sequence: TGTGCCAGCAGACCCGCCGGACAGGTTGCCGAGCAGTACTTC. It codes for CASRPAGQVAEQYF.